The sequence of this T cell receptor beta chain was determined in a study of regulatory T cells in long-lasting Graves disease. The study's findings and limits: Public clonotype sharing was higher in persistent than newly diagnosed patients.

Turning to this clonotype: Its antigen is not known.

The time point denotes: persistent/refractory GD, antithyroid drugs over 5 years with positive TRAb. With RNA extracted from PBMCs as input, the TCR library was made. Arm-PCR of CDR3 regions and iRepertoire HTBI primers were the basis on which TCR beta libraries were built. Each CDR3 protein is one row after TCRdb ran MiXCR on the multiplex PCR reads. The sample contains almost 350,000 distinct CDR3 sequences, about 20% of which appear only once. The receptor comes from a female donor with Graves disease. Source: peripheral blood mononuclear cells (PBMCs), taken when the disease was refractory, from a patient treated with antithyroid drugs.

Written as DNA, the CDR3 is TGTGCCAGCAGCTTAGGGGGCGGGAGAGGACTTTACAATGAGCAGTTCTTC. Amino acids: CASSLGGGRGLYNEQFF. The rearrangement uses TRBV11-2 and TRBJ2-1, with 7 bases that match TRBD2. The junction had 10 bases not matched to a gene; V was cut back by 1 base and J by 4 bases. The CDR3 spans 17 residues. CDR1 is SGHAT, CDR2 FQNNGV, per germline.